The TCR beta chain described here comes from a study of blood T cell repertoires in COVID-19. Germline loops: CDR1 SGHDT, CDR2 YYEEEE. V shed 0 bases and J shed 5 bases, with 11 bases lying between them. The CDR3 is 15 amino acids. The repertoire was sequenced with immunoSEQ multiplex PCR; TCRdb's copy has only in-frame clones and lacks some. The sample includes approximately 200,000 clones, 80% of them seen just once. The specimen was PBMCs or T cells enriched from blood (not recorded which). The chain carries TRBV5-6 and TRBJ1-4; D may be TRBD1 (6 bases). This clonotype was obtained from a middle-aged woman with acute COVID-19. CDR3 DNA sequence: TGTGCCAGCAGCTTGGTCCAGGGGTTGAATGAAAAACTGTTTTTT. This sequence encodes CASSLVQGLNEKLFF.